This is a list of T cell receptor beta chains from one sample in a study of cytotoxic CD8 clonotypes in ibrutinib-treated CLL. Sequencing was performed with immunoSEQ multiplex PCR; in TCRdb, only in-frame clones are kept and a portion is missing. The sample carries 300,000 to 350,000 clones, roughly 79% recorded once. The sequencing used PBMCs, collected before ibrutinib treatment. Receptors were obtained from a human donor with chronic lymphocytic leukemia. Both conserved end residues are part of each CDR3. The D gene is left open where the match is weak. The listing skips clone size in some rows; elsewhere it reads once, few, many or a size class.

>13|TRBV27|.|TRBJ1-1|.
TGTGCCAGCAGACGAGGGGGTTCCACTGAAGCTTTCTTT
CASRRGGSTEAFF
>15|TRBV6-5|.|TRBJ1-2|.
TGTGCCAGCAGTTACTCAATCCGGGGAAACTATGGCTACACCTTC
CASSYSIRGNYGYTF
>14|TRBV7-7|.|TRBJ2-5|TRBD2
TGTGCCAGCAGCCCCGGGGCGGGAGGGGAGACCCAGTACTTC
CASSPGAGGETQYF
>19|TRBV11-2|once|TRBJ1-1|.
TGTGCCAGCAGCTTCCCCTTCTCGTCAGTCCCAGTCTTGAACACTGAAGCTTTCTTT
CASSFPFSSVPVLNTEAFF
>15|TRBV5-1|few|TRBJ2-5|TRBD1
TGCGCCAGCAGCTTGGCTAGGACAGGGACGGAGACCCAGTACTTC
CASSLARTGTETQYF
>13|TRBV28|few|TRBJ1-2|.
TGTGCCAGCAGTTTTAGACGTAACTATGGCTACACCTTC
CASSFRRNYGYTF
>15|TRBV7-2|once|TRBJ2-3|.
TGTGCCAGCAGCTCGGTCGGGACGTACACAGATACGCAGTATTTT
CASSSVGTYTDTQYF
>16|TRBV30|.|TRBJ1-5|TRBD1
TGTGCCTGGAGTGTACAAAGAGGGACAGGGGATCAGCCCCAGCATTTT
CAWSVQRGTGDQPQHF
>16|TRBV5-1|few|TRBJ2-3|.
TGCGCCAGCAGCTTGGAAGGCACAACTAGCACAGATACGCAGTATTTT
CASSLEGTTSTDTQYF
>13|TRBV29-1|.|TRBJ1-1|TRBD1
TGCAGCGTAGGGACAGGGATGAGGACTGAAGCTTTCTTT
CSVGTGMRTEAFF
>14|TRBV28|.|TRBJ1-1|.
TGTGCCAGCAGTTCCTCAGGGCAAAACACTGAAGCTTTCTTT
CASSSSGQNTEAFF
>12|TRBV2|.|TRBJ2-7|TRBD2
TGTGCCAGCAAGCGGGATTCCTACGAGCAGTACTTC
CASKRDSYEQYF
>15|TRBV7-9|.|TRBJ1-3|.
TGTGCCAGCAGCCTCCGGACCCTGGCGGGAAACACCATATATTTT
CASSLRTLAGNTIYF
>16|TRBV5-1|.|TRBJ2-1|TRBD2
TGCGCCAGCAGCTTGATGGGACTAGCGGGAGTCAATGAGCAGTTCTTC
CASSLMGLAGVNEQFF
>18|TRBV9|.|TRBJ2-1|.
TGTGCCAGCAGCGTAGTCTTCCCCCTAGCAGCCCATTACGATGAGCAGTTCTTC
CASSVVFPLAAHYDEQFF
>14|TRBV5-6|.|TRBJ2-7|TRBD1
TGTGCCAGCAGCGGGACAGGGGGCGCTTACGAGCAGTACTTC
CASSGTGGAYEQYF
>11|TRBV15|.|TRBJ2-7|.
TGTGCCACCAGCCAGGCCTACGAGCAGTACTTC
CATSQAYEQYF